Each of the 27 T cell receptor beta chains below was sequenced from the same sample in a study of T cells in localized non-small cell lung cancer. Only in-frame clones appear in the TCRdb table, and some are missing; sequencing was by immunoSEQ multiplex PCR. The sample yields 60,000 or so clones, approximately 80% seen once. This specimen consisted of PBMCs, obtained before any cancer treatment. These receptors were obtained from a man aged 40-75 years with stage II lung adenocarcinoma.

This clone was observed a single time. J is TRBJ2-4 and V is TRBV4-2; D may be TRBD2 (5 bases). V lost 1 base, J lost 8 bases, and 9 bases lay in between. The CDR3 length is 13 residues. The germline V gene has CDR1 LGHNA and CDR2 YNFKEQ. CDR3 in amino acids: CASSQGVGDIQYF. The CDR3 nucleotides read TGTGCCAGCAGCCAAGGTGTGGGAGACATTCAGTACTTC.

This clone occurred a few times. CDR3 region: CASRGREPLGNEKLFF. CDR3 nucleotide sequence: TGTGCCAGCAGAGGCCGGGAGCCGCTGGGAAATGAAAAACTGTTTTTT. The chain joins TRBV2 to TRBJ1-4, with no clear D. This CDR3 is built from 16 residues. The V gene's germline CDR1 is SNHLY and CDR2 FYNNEI. V gave up 6 bases and J gave up 5 bases, with 19 bases separating them.

This clone came up once. The chain joins TRBV30 to TRBJ1-6; 7 nucleotides match TRBD1. CDR3 size: 16 residues. With 4 bases clipped from V and 1 base from J, the junction kept 7 bases outside the gene matches. Germline V lookup: CDR1 GTSNPN, CDR2 SVGIG (reference sequence). DNA of the CDR3: TGTGCCTGGAACCTACAGGGGAAGTCCTATAATTCACCCCTCCACTTT. Amino acids: CAWNLQGKSYNSPLHF.

The chain joins TRBV15 to TRBJ1-4, with no clear D. V dropped 0 bases and J dropped 7 bases, with 15 bases sitting between them. Germline V lookup: CDR1 LNHNV, CDR2 YYDKDF (reference sequence). CDR3 length: 16 amino acids. The CDR3 loop reads CATSRDKSSSREKLFF. CDR3 DNA: TGTGCCACCAGCAGAGATAAGTCCAGTTCGCGTGAAAAACTGTTTTTT.

This chain connects TRBV5-1 to TRBJ2-1; D possibly matches TRBD1 or TRBD2 (5 bases each). The CDR3 loop spans 14 amino acids. Germline V CDR1 and CDR2: SGHRS, YFSETQ. Deletions cut 0 bases from V and 8 bases from J, with 12 bases between. CDR3 sequence reads: CASSLEGPGDEQFF. CDR3 in DNA: TGCGCCAGCAGCTTGGAGGGACCCGGGGATGAGCAGTTCTTC.

This chain joins TRBV11-3 and TRBJ2-1, with TRBD2 matching over 7 bases. V lost 6 bases, J lost 8 bases, and 10 bases stayed unmatched. CDR3 size: 14 residues. Germline V CDR1 and CDR2: SGHNT, YENEEA. The CDR3 spells CASRRGSTGDEQFF. DNA for the CDR3: TGTGCCAGCAGGCGGGGGTCTACCGGCGATGAGCAGTTCTTC.

The chain uses TRBV5-1 and TRBJ2-1; 8 bases align to TRBD1. The CDR3 covers 15 residues. V shed 4 bases and J 1 base; nucleotides not matched to a gene: 4. From germline, CDR1 is SGHRS and CDR2 YFSETQ. CDR3 sequence: CASSTTGGSYNEQFF. The CDR3 DNA sequence: TGCGCCAGCAGCACTACAGGGGGGTCCTACAATGAGCAGTTCTTC.

The gene calls are TRBV19 and TRBJ2-2, with 8 nucleotides matching TRBD2. Per the germline V gene, CDR1 is LNHDA and CDR2 is SQIVND (reference sequence). There are 14 residues in the CDR3. The ends lost 3 bases at V and 9 bases at J; junction bases unmatched: 6. DNA of the CDR3: TGTGCCAGTAGTATGCCCGGGAGGGCCCGGGAGCTGTTTTTT. Amino acid sequence: CASSMPGRARELFF.

This chain connects TRBV5-1 to TRBJ1-5; D is perhaps TRBD1 (5 bases). Germline-derived CDR1 and CDR2 are SGHRS and YFSETQ. The CDR3 runs to 15 residues. The ends were cut back, 0 bases at V and 0 bases at J, with 7 bases in the middle. The CDR3 sequence: CASSLGGVSNQPQHF. CDR3 in DNA: TGCGCCAGCAGCTTGGGAGGGGTTAGCAATCAGCCCCAGCATTTT.

V is TRBV5-1 and J is TRBJ1-1, with 9 nucleotides matching TRBD1. Germline-derived CDR1 and CDR2 are SGHRS and YFSETQ. This CDR3 is built from 15 residues. With 2 bases clipped from V and 1 base from J, the junction kept 3 bases outside the gene matches. The CDR3 sequence: CASSLGQGWNTEAFF. DNA of the CDR3: TGCGCCAGCAGCTTAGGACAGGGGTGGAACACTGAAGCTTTCTTT.

This chain joins TRBV5-1 and TRBJ1-3, with unresolved D. CDR3 size: 18 residues. V gave up 3 bases and J gave up 0 bases, with 19 bases separating them. Germline CDR1 SGHRS, CDR2 YFSETQ. The chain's CDR3 is CASSSTPGSGVSGNTIYF. The DNA of the CDR3 is TGCGCCAGCAGCTCGACCCCGGGGTCAGGAGTCTCTGGAAACACCATATATTTT.

The chain uses TRBV7-2 and TRBJ1-5; D gene unclear. The CDR3 contains 15 residues. From germline, CDR1 is SGHTA and CDR2 FQGNSA. Between the trimmed V and J ends, which lost 1 base and 3 bases, there was a span of 10 bases. The CDR3 reads CASSLVLTDNQPQHF. CDR3 DNA sequence: TGTGCCAGCAGCTTAGTTCTCACGGACAATCAGCCCCAGCATTTT.

This clone has a handful of counts. This chain joins TRBV7-2 and TRBJ2-1; D call uncertain. This CDR3 is 16 amino acids long. CDR1 and CDR2 from the germline V gene are SGHTA and FQGNSA. Trimming removed 5 bases from V and 0 bases from J, with 14 bases in between. The DNA of the CDR3 is TGTGCCAGCAGCCGTTCCTTGGGGTTCTCCTACAATGAGCAGTTCTTC. Amino acid sequence: CASSRSLGFSYNEQFF.

The DNA of the CDR3 is TGTGCCAGCAGCTTATCAATCCCCGGGGGCGTAGCCAACGTCCTGACTTTC. As protein: CASSLSIPGGVANVLTF. The chain couples TRBV7-6 to TRBJ2-6, with D possibly being TRBD1 or TRBD2 (6 bases each). Germline V gives CDR1 SGHVS, CDR2 FNYEAQ. The V end was cut by 2 bases, the J end by 7 bases, with 18 bases between. CDR3 length: 17 amino acids. Drawing the rest from reference TRBV7-6 and TRBJ2-6, the complete variable domain is GAGVSQSPRYKVTKRGQDVALRCDPISGHVSLYWYRQALGQGPEFLTYFNYEAQQDKSGLPNDRFSAERPEGSISTLTIQRTEQRDSAMYRCASSLSIPGGVANVLTFGAGSRLTVL.

The CDR3 DNA reads as TGCGCCAGCAGCGTCCTAGCGGGGCTCACAGATACGCAGTATTTT. Its translation is CASSVLAGLTDTQYF. The chain has TRBV5-1 and TRBJ2-3; 9 bases match TRBD2. CDR1 and CDR2 from the germline V gene are SGHRS and YFSETQ. Unmatched junction bases numbered 5, after V lost 4 bases and J lost 2 bases. This CDR3 has 15 residues.

This rearrangement joins TRBV14 to TRBJ2-7; no clear D. Trimming removed 3 bases at V and 6 bases at J, with 12 bases between. Germline V CDR1 and CDR2: SGHDN, FVKESK. This CDR3 comprises 13 residues. The DNA for the CDR3 is TGTGCCAGCAGCCACCCCAGTGGAGTCGAGCAGTACTTC. Its protein product is CASSHPSGVEQYF.

About this clone itself: This same CDR3 is encoded by further DNA sequences in the sample. The chain joins TRBV9 to TRBJ1-1, with D possibly being TRBD1 (6 bases). The CDR3 consists of 14 residues. Trimming left V 2 bases short and J 1 base short, with 9 bases between. From germline, CDR1 is SGDLS and CDR2 YYNGEE. CDR3 residues: CASSVGQPNTEAFF. The CDR3 bases are TGTGCCAGCAGCGTTGGACAGCCGAACACTGAAGCTTTCTTT.

The J gene is TRBJ1-5, the V gene TRBV5-6, with D hard to call. Deletions cut 0 bases from V and 8 bases from J, with 9 bases between. The CDR3 length is 13 residues. Per the germline V gene, CDR1 is SGHDT and CDR2 is YYEEEE. Here the CDR3 reads CASSLDEEEPQHF. CDR3 coding DNA: TGTGCCAGCAGCTTGGACGAGGAAGAGCCCCAGCATTTT.

A single count supports this clone. The chain is built from TRBV19 and TRBJ1-5; 10 bases line up with TRBD1. The V gene's germline CDR1 is LNHDA and CDR2 SQIVND (reference sequence). This CDR3 comprises 16 residues. V gave up 3 bases and J gave up 0 bases; unmatched junction bases: 2. CDR3 amino acids: CASSIRTGGSNQPQHF. The CDR3, as DNA: TGTGCCAGTAGTATCCGGACAGGGGGTAGCAATCAGCCCCAGCATTTT.

The V and J genes are TRBV12-5 and TRBJ2-3, with 7 bases matching TRBD2. Unmatched junction bases numbered 5, after V lost 3 bases and J lost 5 bases. Germline CDR1 LGHNT, CDR2 FRNRAP. There are 14 residues in the CDR3. The CDR3 DNA follows: TGTGCTAGTGGTTTAAGGACTAGGGAAGATACGCAGTATTTT. Protein sequence: CASGLRTREDTQYF. The entire variable domain, with the rest obtained from reference TRBV12-5 and TRBJ2-3, is as follows: DARVTQTPRHKVTEMGQEVTMRCQPILGHNTVFWYRQTMMQGLELLAYFRNRAPLDDSGMPKDRFSAEMPDATLATLKIQPSEPRDSAVYFCASGLRTREDTQYFGPGTRLTVL.

This chain connects TRBV27 to TRBJ2-1, with TRBD2 identical over 8 bases. Looked up from germline, CDR1 is MNHEY and CDR2 is SMNVEV (reference sequence). The junction had 9 bases not matched to a gene; V was cut back by 2 bases and J by 3 bases. This CDR3 is built from 17 residues. CDR3 nucleotides: TGTGCCAGCAGTTTAAGTTGGGGAGGGACTAGCTACAATGAGCAGTTCTTC. Protein product: CASSLSWGGTSYNEQFF.

The chain has TRBV25-1 and TRBJ1-4; a weak D match, TRBD1 (5 bases). The CDR3 sequence is 17 residues long. Germline values: CDR1 MGHDK, CDR2 SYGVNS. V was pared by 1 base and J by 3 bases, with 15 bases between. Here the CDR3 DNA reads TGTGCCAGCAGTGAATCCGGCAGGGCCATAGCTAATGAAAAACTGTTTTTT. It encodes CASSESGRAIANEKLFF.

This chain links TRBV7-3 with TRBJ2-3, with 9 bases aligning to TRBD2. V lost 5 bases and J lost 2; bases outside the gene matches: 2. Germline CDR1 reads SGHTA; CDR2 reads FQGTGA. This CDR3 is built from 14 residues. The CDR3 here is CASSAGGITDTQYF. The CDR3 bases are TGTGCCAGCAGCGCGGGAGGGATCACAGATACGCAGTATTTT.

The chain uses TRBV6-5 and TRBJ2-7; no clear D gene. Germline V gene sequence: CDR1 MNHEY, CDR2 SVGAGI. With 6 bases removed from V and 0 bases from J, the gap between germline ends came to 12 bases. The CDR3 covers 14 residues. The CDR3 DNA reads as TGTGCCAGCAGCCAGACGGCGAGCTCCTACGAGCAGTACTTC. Protein product: CASSQTASSYEQYF.

The J gene is TRBJ2-1, the V gene TRBV11-3; TRBD1 might be the D (5 bases). Trimming took 5 bases from V and 4 from J, leaving 15 bases between them. CDR3 length equals 15 residues. Germline V gene data show CDR1 as SGHNT and CDR2 as YENEEA. This chain's CDR3 is CASSQDSLGYNEQFF. As DNA, the CDR3 is TGTGCCAGCAGCCAAGACAGTCTCGGGTACAATGAGCAGTTCTTC. Using reference TRBV11-3 and TRBJ2-1 for the parts outside the CDR3, the full variable domain is EAGVVQSPRYKIIEKKQPVAFWCNPISGHNTLYWYLQNLGQGPELLIRYENEEAVDDSQLPKDRFSAERLKGVDSTLKIQPAELGDSAVYLCASSQDSLGYNEQFFGPGTRLTVL.

This clone came up once. V is TRBV13 and J is TRBJ2-7, with TRBD2 as a possible D gene (5 bases). The V end was cut by 2 bases, the J end by 7 bases, with 12 bases between. This CDR3 is 13 amino acids long. CDR1 and CDR2 from the germline V gene are PRHDT and FYEKMQ (reference sequence). The chain's CDR3 is CASSLNGKGEQYF. The CDR3 DNA sequence: TGTGCCAGCAGCTTAAACGGGAAAGGGGAGCAGTACTTC.

The rearrangement links TRBV29-1 to TRBJ1-2; no definite D call. CDR1 and CDR2 (germline): SQVTM, ANQGSEA. V lost 7 bases and J 0 bases, leaving 15 bases between the germline ends. This CDR3 spans 14 amino acids. This chain's CDR3 is CSAAGELANYGYTF. The DNA of the CDR3 is TGCAGCGCCGCCGGAGAATTAGCTAACTATGGCTACACCTTC.